This T cell receptor (beta chain) comes out of a study of breast tumors, draining lymph nodes, adjacent tissues (dated by TCRdb to between 2015 and 2016). At the level of the whole study: In breast cancer patients, the study compared the TCR beta repertoires of tumor, adjacent nontumor tissue and axillary lymph nodes. The study aimed to assess the relationships and possible T-cell exchange between tumor, surrounding tissue and draining lymph node repertoires in human breast cancer.

The lymph node samples were taken from the axillary draining lymph nodes of breast cancer patients. Broader findings and caveats from the paper: A scenario in which most tumor T cells derive from the lymph node and then expand within tumor tissue was judged to be consistent with the data. Tumor and nontumor tissue repertoires were found to be significantly more similar in luminal-like than in basal-like breast cancer. The study presented the conclusion that tumor T cells originate in lymph nodes as consistent with a hypothesis, not as something directly demonstrated. Tumors showed preferential V and J gene usage, and their T-cell repertoire diversity fell below that of lymph nodes yet above that of nontumor tissue.

Of note for this clonotype: It has no known antigen specificity. No base qualities exist here, and no much larger clone lies one base off it.

Data came from an Illumina HiSeq 2000. Multiplex PCR amplification was used to generate the TCR beta chain libraries. The amplified TCR beta chain products were analyzed by high-throughput sequencing. TCRdb reanalyzed the raw reads on its own, using fastp at Q25 for trimming and MiXCR for clone calling, and kept in-frame beta chains. Rows with a matching CDR3 protein are joined into one entry that keeps the most common DNA and genes. The table for this sample lists approximately 90,000 distinct CDR3 sequences; more than 25% of them were counted only once. More than 8% of the sample lies in the top ten. CDR1 and CDR2 are read off the germline V gene (reference sequence) as MNHEY and SMNVEV. The CDR3 goes from the cysteine to the phenylalanine over 12 residues. Only the CDR3 DNA is retained, 36 bases long and in frame from the first base. V is cut by 11 bases and J by 7 bases, and the space between the germline ends is 14 bases.

The receptor was isolated from a female donor with breast cancer. Some clones in this sample may be carry-over from other donors' samples. Recombination linked TRBV27 to TRBJ2-2; the D gene cannot be resolved reliably. The sequenced sample consisted of axillary lymph node tissue. The nucleotides are TGTGCCGGCGGATTCTACCGCGGGGAGCTGTTTTTT. This is translated as CAGGFYRGELFF.